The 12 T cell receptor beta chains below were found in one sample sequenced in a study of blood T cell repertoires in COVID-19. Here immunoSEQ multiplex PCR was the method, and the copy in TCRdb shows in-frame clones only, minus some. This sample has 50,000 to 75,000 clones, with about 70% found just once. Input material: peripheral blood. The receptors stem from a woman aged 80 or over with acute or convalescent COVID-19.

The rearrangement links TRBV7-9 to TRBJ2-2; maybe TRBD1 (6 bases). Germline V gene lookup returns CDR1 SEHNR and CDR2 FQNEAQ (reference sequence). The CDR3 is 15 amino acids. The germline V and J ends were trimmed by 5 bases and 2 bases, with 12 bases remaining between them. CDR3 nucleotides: TGTGCCAGCAGCCCACGGACAGTTAACACCGGGGAGCTGTTTTTT. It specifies CASSPRTVNTGELFF.

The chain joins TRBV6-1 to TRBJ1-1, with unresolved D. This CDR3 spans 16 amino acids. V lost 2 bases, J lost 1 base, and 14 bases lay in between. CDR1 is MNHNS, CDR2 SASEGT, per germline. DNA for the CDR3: TGTGCCAGCAGTGAATACTCCGGAACGGGGAACACTGAAGCTTTCTTT. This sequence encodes CASSEYSGTGNTEAFF.

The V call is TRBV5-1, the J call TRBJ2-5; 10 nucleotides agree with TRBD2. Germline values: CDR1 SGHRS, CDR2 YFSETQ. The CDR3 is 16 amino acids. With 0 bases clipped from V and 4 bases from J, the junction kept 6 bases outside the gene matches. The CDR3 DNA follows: TGCGCCAGCAGCTTGGAGCTTAGCGGGAGGCCAGAGACCCAGTACTTC. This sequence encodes CASSLELSGRPETQYF.

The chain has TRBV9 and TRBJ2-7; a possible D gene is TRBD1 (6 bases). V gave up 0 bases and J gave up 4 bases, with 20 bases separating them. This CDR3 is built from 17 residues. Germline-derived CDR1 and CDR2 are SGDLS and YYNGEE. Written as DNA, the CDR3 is TGTGCCAGCAGCGTAGATGGATCCGGGACATCCTATTACGAGCAGTACTTC. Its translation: CASSVDGSGTSYYEQYF.

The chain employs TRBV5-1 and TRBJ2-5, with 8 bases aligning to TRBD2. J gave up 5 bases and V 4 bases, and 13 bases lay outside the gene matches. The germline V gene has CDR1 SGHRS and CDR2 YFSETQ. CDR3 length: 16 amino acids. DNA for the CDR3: TGCGCCAGCAGCCAAGGTCGGGTTTCGGGAGGGGAGACCCAGTACTTC. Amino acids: CASSQGRVSGGETQYF.

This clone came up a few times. The DNA for the CDR3 is TGTGCCAGCAGTCTGGGAGGGGCGGAGCAGGTTACGAAGTACTTC. It specifies CASSLGGAEQVTKYF. The chain couples TRBV28 to TRBJ2-5; 7 bases map to TRBD2. Germline V gives CDR1 MDHEN, CDR2 SYDVKM. The trim removed 5 bases at V and 12 bases at J, leaving 18 bases unmatched. The CDR3 length is 15 residues. The full variable domain, rest sourced from reference TRBV28 and TRBJ2-5, is DVKVTQSSRYLVKRTGEKVFLECVQDMDHENMFWYRQDPGLGLRLIYFSYDVKMKEKGDIPEGYSVSREKKERFSLILESASTNQTSMYLCASSLGGAEQVTKYFGPGTRLLVL.

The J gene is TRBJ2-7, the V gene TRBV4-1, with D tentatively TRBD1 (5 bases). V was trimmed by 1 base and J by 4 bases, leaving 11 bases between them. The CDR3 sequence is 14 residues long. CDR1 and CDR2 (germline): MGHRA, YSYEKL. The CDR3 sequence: CASSQGPQGYEQYF. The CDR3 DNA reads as TGCGCCAGCAGCCAAGGCCCTCAGGGTTACGAGCAGTACTTC.

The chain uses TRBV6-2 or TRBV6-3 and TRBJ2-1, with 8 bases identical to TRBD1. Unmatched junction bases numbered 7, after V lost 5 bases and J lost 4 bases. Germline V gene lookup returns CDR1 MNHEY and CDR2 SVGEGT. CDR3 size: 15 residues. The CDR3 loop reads CASSQQGVVYNEQFF. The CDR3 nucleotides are TGTGCCAGCAGTCAACAGGGGGTCGTTTACAATGAGCAGTTCTTC.

The CDR3 region is CASSIRDSATNEKLFF. The CDR3 DNA sequence: TGCGCCAGCAGCATCCGGGACAGCGCAACTAATGAAAAACTGTTTTTT. This chain links TRBV5-1 with TRBJ1-4; 7 positions match TRBD1. J was trimmed by 0 bases and V by 4 bases; bases with no gene match: 6. The CDR3 loop spans 16 amino acids. The V gene's germline CDR1 is SGHRS and CDR2 YFSETQ.

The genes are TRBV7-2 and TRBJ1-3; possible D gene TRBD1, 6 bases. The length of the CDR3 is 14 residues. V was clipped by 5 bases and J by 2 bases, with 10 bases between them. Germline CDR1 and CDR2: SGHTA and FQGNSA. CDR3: CASSTGQTGNTIYF. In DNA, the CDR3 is TGTGCCAGCAGCACGGGACAAACTGGAAACACCATATATTTT.

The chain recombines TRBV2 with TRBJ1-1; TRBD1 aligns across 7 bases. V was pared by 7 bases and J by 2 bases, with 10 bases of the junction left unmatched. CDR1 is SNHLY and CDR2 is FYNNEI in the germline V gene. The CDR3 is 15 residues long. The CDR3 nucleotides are TGTGCCAGCATTCCGGGACAGAGAATCAACACTGAAGCTTTCTTT. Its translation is CASIPGQRINTEAFF.

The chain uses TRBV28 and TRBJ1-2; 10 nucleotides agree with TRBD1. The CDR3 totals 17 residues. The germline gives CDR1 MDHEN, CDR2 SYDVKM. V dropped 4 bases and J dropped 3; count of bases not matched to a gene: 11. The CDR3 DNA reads TGTGCCAGCAGTTCACCGGGACAGGGGCTCCGGGACTATGGCTACACCTTC. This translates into CASSSPGQGLRDYGYTF.